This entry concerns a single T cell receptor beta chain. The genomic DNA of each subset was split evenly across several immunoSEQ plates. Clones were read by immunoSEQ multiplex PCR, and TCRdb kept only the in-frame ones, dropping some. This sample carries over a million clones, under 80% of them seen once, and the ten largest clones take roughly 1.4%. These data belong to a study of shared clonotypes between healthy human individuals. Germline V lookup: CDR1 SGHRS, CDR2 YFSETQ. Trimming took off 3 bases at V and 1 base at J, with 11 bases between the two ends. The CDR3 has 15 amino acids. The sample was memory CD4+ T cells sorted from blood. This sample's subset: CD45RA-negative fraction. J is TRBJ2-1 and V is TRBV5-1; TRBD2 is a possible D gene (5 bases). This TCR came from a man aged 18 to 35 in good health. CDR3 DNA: TGCGCCAGCAGCTCCTCTAGCATATCCTACAATGAGCAGTTCTTC. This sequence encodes CASSSSSISYNEQFF. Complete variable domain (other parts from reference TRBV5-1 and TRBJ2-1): KAGVTQTPRYLIKTRGQQVTLSCSPISGHRSVSWYQQTPGQGLQFLFEYFSETQRNKGNFPGRFSGRQFSNSRSEMNVSTLELGDSALYLCASSSSSISYNEQFFGPGTRLTVL.